Each of the 18 T cell receptor beta chains below was sequenced from the same sample in a study of blood T cells in healthy people across ages (dated by TCRdb to between 2014 and 2017). Libraries were constructed by 5' RACE. The sample was run on an Illumina HiSeq 2500. A second PCR of about 7 to 12 cycles was run with a J-beta primer mix and a sample-barcoded 5' primer. Clones were called with MiXCR by TCRdb after fastp trimmed the public reads at Q25, and only in-frame beta chains were retained. Each entry is one CDR3 protein sequence, shown with its most common DNA and genes. A total of about a million distinct CDR3 sequences appear in this sample, 35% to 40% of them only once. Together, the top ten hold around 14% of the sample. The sample comprised blood. The origin of the receptors is a young man in good health.

CDR3 DNA: TGTGCCAGCAGGTCACTAGCGGGGGGGCTTGGGTCCTACAATGAGCAGTTCTTC. Its translation: CASRSLAGGLGSYNEQFF. The chain carries TRBV12-3 or TRBV12-4 and TRBJ2-1; TRBD2 matches 13 bases. The CDR3 is made up of 18 amino acids. J lost 1 base, V lost 6 bases, and 9 bases had no gene match.

The chain couples TRBV4-3 to TRBJ2-2; unclear D gene. The CDR3 has 15 amino acids. V dropped 0 bases and J dropped 1 base, with 6 bases sitting between them. CDR1 and CDR2 from the germline V gene are LGHNA and YSLEER. The CDR3 spells CASSQDRWNTGELFF. CDR3 in DNA: TGCGCCAGCAGCCAAGATCGCTGGAACACCGGGGAGCTGTTTTTT.

The rearrangement links TRBV20-1 to TRBJ2-1, with 12 nucleotides matching TRBD2. The germline CDR1 and CDR2 sequences are DFQATT and SNEGSKA (reference sequence). V lost 0 bases, J lost 4 bases, and 7 bases stayed unmatched. This CDR3 contains 17 residues. CDR3 amino acids: CSARDRGLAGRYNEQFF. CDR3 in DNA: TGCAGTGCTAGAGATCGAGGACTAGCGGGGCGATACAATGAGCAGTTCTTC.

This clonotype occurred a few times. This chain uses TRBV7-2 with TRBJ1-4, with D perhaps TRBD1 (6 bases). V lost 5 bases and J lost 5, with 12 bases in between. Germline CDR1 SGHTA, CDR2 FQGNSA. The CDR3 has 14 residues. The CDR3 nucleotides are TGTGCCAGCAGCCCCCAGGGGATCAATGAAAAACTGTTTTTT. It encodes CASSPQGINEKLFF. Looking up the rest from reference TRBV7-2 and TRBJ1-4 gives the full variable domain: GAGVSQSPSNKVTEKGKDVELRCDPISGHTALYWYRQSLGQGLEFLIYFQGNSAPDKSGLPSDRFSAERTGGSVSTLTIQRTQQEDSAVYLCASSPQGINEKLFFGSGTQLSVL.

This chain links TRBV11-1 with TRBJ2-7; TRBD1 or TRBD2 may be the D gene (5 bases each). The V end was cut by 2 bases, the J end by 3 bases, with 14 bases between. The CDR3 contains 15 residues. CDR1 is SGHAT and CDR2 is FQDESV in the germline V gene (reference sequence). The CDR3 spells CASSLNRDRDYEQYF. The CDR3 DNA sequence: TGTGCCAGCAGCTTAAACCGGGACCGGGACTACGAGCAGTACTTC.

This sequence joins TRBV12-3 or TRBV12-4 and TRBJ2-1; TRBD2 aligns across 14 bases. J was trimmed by 4 bases and V by 4 bases; bases with no gene match: 3. The CDR3 spans 16 residues. The CDR3 protein is CASSSGLAGAYNEQFF. The CDR3 region has the DNA TGTGCCAGCAGTTCGGGACTAGCGGGGGCATACAATGAGCAGTTCTTC.

The J gene is TRBJ1-2, the V gene TRBV30; 7 nucleotides line up with TRBD1. The CDR3 runs to 13 residues. CDR1 is GTSNPN and CDR2 is SVGIG in the germline V gene (reference sequence). V shed 6 bases, J shed 8 bases, and the junction held 12 bases outside the gene matches. The CDR3 loop is CACPDRALGGYTF. Here the CDR3 DNA reads TGTGCCTGCCCTGACAGGGCCTTGGGGGGCTACACCTTC.

This clonotype has a handful of counts. The chain links TRBV20-1 to TRBJ2-3; 10 bases agree with TRBD1. The CDR3 sequence is 14 residues long. Germline trimming cut 4 bases from V and 5 bases from J; bases unmatched to any gene: 6. The V gene's germline CDR1 is DFQATT and CDR2 SNEGSKA (reference sequence). CDR3 region: CSATFDRGRDTQYF. The CDR3 DNA sequence: TGCAGTGCTACATTTGACAGGGGGCGAGATACGCAGTATTTT.

The genes are TRBV10-3 and TRBJ1-1, with a possible D match to TRBD1 (5 bases). V gave up 7 bases and J gave up 5 bases, with 14 bases separating them. The CDR3 totals 13 residues. Looked up from germline, CDR1 is ENHRY and CDR2 is SYGVKD. CDR3: CAIKGPTGTEAFF. For the CDR3, the DNA is TGTGCCATCAAGGGACCCACCGGGACTGAAGCTTTCTTT.

The chain uses TRBV6-6 and TRBJ1-5, with unresolved D. The germline V and J ends were trimmed by 6 bases and 4 bases, with 13 bases remaining between them. The CDR3 totals 14 residues. The germline V gene encodes CDR1 MNHNY and CDR2 SVGAGI (reference sequence). The CDR3 DNA sequence: TGTGCCAGCAGACCTTCGGACGGAAATCAGCCCCAGCATTTT. It codes for CASRPSDGNQPQHF.

V and J are TRBV12-3 or TRBV12-4 and TRBJ2-7; 11 bases line up with TRBD1. This CDR3 comprises 15 residues. V lost 5 bases, J lost 7 bases, and 10 bases stayed unmatched. Written as DNA, the CDR3 is TGTGCCAGCAGTCCACAGGGACAGGGGGGGAATGAGCAGTACTTC. Protein product: CASSPQGQGGNEQYF.

The chain employs TRBV20-1 and TRBJ2-4; 8 bases fit TRBD2. The J call may be wrong; the DNA end is better matched by TRBJ2-5. Germline values: CDR1 DFQATT, CDR2 SNEGSKA (reference sequence). This CDR3 has 18 residues. The CDR3 is CSARGPQSLAVKQETQYF. The CDR3 region has the DNA TGCAGTGCTAGAGGACCCCAATCACTAGCGGTGAAACAAGAGACCCAGTACTTC.

The genes are TRBV20-1 and TRBJ1-5, with unresolved D. In germline, CDR1 is DFQATT, CDR2 SNEGSKA (reference sequence). This CDR3 spans 14 amino acids. Trimming stripped 6 bases from V and 6 bases from J, with 18 bases between. The CDR3 nucleotides read TGCAGTGCCCTCCCCGGAGGGCTCGGTCAGCCCCAGCATTTT. Amino acid sequence: CSALPGGLGQPQHF.

The chain has TRBV12-3 or TRBV12-4 and TRBJ2-1; the D call may be TRBD1 or TRBD2 (5 bases each). This CDR3 has 12 amino acids. The V end was cut by 6 bases, the J end by 12 bases, with 15 bases between. The CDR3 loop is CASSLEAGGQFF. The CDR3 region has the DNA TGTGCCAGCAGCTTGGAGGCTGGGGGGCAGTTCTTC.

The J gene is TRBJ1-1, the V gene TRBV29-1, with 10 bases matching TRBD1. Germline loops: CDR1 SQVTM, CDR2 ANQGSEA. The CDR3 totals 12 residues. J gave up 3 bases and V 7 bases, and 2 bases lay outside the gene matches. CDR3 protein: CSAGQGDTEAFF. For the CDR3, the DNA is TGCAGCGCCGGACAGGGGGACACTGAAGCTTTCTTT.

The rearrangement uses TRBV12-3 or TRBV12-4 and TRBJ2-3, with no clear D. The V end was cut by 9 bases, the J end by 5 bases, with 15 bases between. The CDR3 is 13 residues long. In DNA form, the CDR3 reads TGTGCCAGTGAATACGGCGTCCAAGATACGCAGTATTTT. Translating it yields CASEYGVQDTQYF.

This chain links TRBV12-3 or TRBV12-4 with TRBJ2-2, with D perhaps matching TRBD1 or TRBD2 (5 bases each). V was pared by 6 bases and J by 7 bases, with 12 bases between. The CDR3 length is 13 residues. CDR3 sequence: CASSDSGHGELFF. As DNA, the CDR3 is TGTGCCAGCAGCGACTCGGGGCACGGGGAGCTGTTTTTT.

The J gene is TRBJ2-1, the V gene TRBV19, with D unresolved. This CDR3 comprises 13 residues. From germline, CDR1 is LNHDA and CDR2 SQIVND (reference sequence). The V end was cut by 1 base, the J end by 5 bases, with 6 bases between. CDR3 in amino acids: CASSIGGNNEQFF. The CDR3 DNA follows: TGTGCCAGTAGTATAGGTGGGAACAATGAGCAGTTCTTC.